These 32 T cell receptor beta chains were sequenced from one sample in a study of T cell changes during pregnancy in multiple sclerosis. Here immunoSEQ multiplex PCR was the method, and the copy in TCRdb shows in-frame clones only, minus some. This sample has some 60,000 clones, with 80% to 95% found just once. This material consisted of CD4+ T cells from peripheral blood mononuclear cells, taken before pregnancy. Source of these receptors: a female donor with multiple sclerosis, enrolled in a pregnancy study.

The rearrangement links TRBV10-3 to TRBJ2-2; 10 bases fit TRBD2. V was clipped by 3 bases and J by 1 base; unmatched bases: 2. Germline V gives CDR1 ENHRY, CDR2 SYGVKD. The CDR3 is made up of 16 amino acids. As DNA, the CDR3 is TGTGCCATCAGTGAACGACTAGCGGGGAACACCGGGGAGCTGTTTTTT. Translation gives CAISERLAGNTGELFF.

Only one count was recorded for this clone. This chain links TRBV6-1 with TRBJ2-7, with TRBD1 matching 7 bases. Trimming cost V 2 bases and J 4 bases; bases outside gene matches: 5. Germline CDR1 reads MNHNS; CDR2 reads SASEGT. The CDR3 is 14 amino acids. CDR3: CASSERQGGYEQYF. The CDR3 DNA is TGTGCCAGCAGTGAAAGACAGGGTGGATACGAGCAGTACTTC.

This clone came up a few times. V usage is TRBV6-1 and J usage is TRBJ1-1; 8 nucleotides agree with TRBD1. Germline CDR1 is MNHNS and CDR2 is SASEGT. CDR3 size: 14 residues. V shed 7 bases, J shed 2 bases, and the junction held 6 bases outside the gene matches. DNA of the CDR3: TGTGCCAGCAATATAGACAGGGGAAACACTGAAGCTTTCTTT. Protein: CASNIDRGNTEAFF.

The genes are TRBV9 and TRBJ2-3; D is unresolved. The CDR3 consists of 13 residues. Germline loops: CDR1 SGDLS, CDR2 YYNGEE. V was clipped by 4 bases and J by 6 bases, with 12 bases between them. The CDR3 DNA reads as TGTGCCAGCAGCCCCCCCCTTTCGGATACGCAGTATTTT. Protein: CASSPPLSDTQYF.

The V and J genes are TRBV11-3 and TRBJ2-7, with TRBD1 identical over 12 bases. This CDR3 comprises 15 residues. CDR1 and CDR2 from the germline V gene are SGHNT and YENEEA. Germline trimming cut 4 bases from V and 6 bases from J; bases unmatched to any gene: 7. CDR3 DNA sequence: TGTGCCAGCAGCTCTTCCGGGACAGGGGGCGGCGAGCAGTACTTC. Protein sequence: CASSSSGTGGGEQYF.

V usage is TRBV19 and J usage is TRBJ2-7; TRBD2 aligns across 10 bases. Germline CDR1 is LNHDA and CDR2 is SQIVND (reference sequence). The CDR3 has 15 residues. V shed 5 bases, J shed 0 bases, and the junction held 4 bases outside the gene matches. CDR3 DNA sequence: TGTGCCAGTAGTCATAGCGGGAGGAGCTCCTACGAGCAGTACTTC. Translating gives CASSHSGRSSYEQYF.

The chain uses TRBV11-3 and TRBJ2-7; D might be TRBD2 (6 bases). Germline V gene lookup returns CDR1 SGHNT and CDR2 YENEEA. The V gene lost 6 bases and the J gene lost 0 bases, with 21 bases spanning the gap. The CDR3 covers 17 residues. The CDR3 sequence is CASSQGMDYKSSYEQYF. In nucleotides, the CDR3 is TGTGCCAGCAGTCAGGGCATGGACTACAAGAGCTCCTACGAGCAGTACTTC.

The chain recombines TRBV7-7 with TRBJ1-3; the D is unclear. Germline loops: CDR1 SSHAT, CDR2 FNYEAQ (reference sequence). The CDR3 covers 13 residues. CDR3 loop: CATSSVPGNTIYF. CDR3 bases: TGTGCTACTTCTTCCGTGCCTGGAAACACCATATATTTT.

The chain links TRBV5-4 to TRBJ1-2; D is unresolved. V was clipped by 0 bases and J by 3 bases, with 6 bases between them. The CDR3 contains 13 residues. Per the germline V gene, CDR1 is SGHNT and CDR2 is YYREEE (reference sequence). The CDR3 DNA reads TGTGCCAGCAGCTTGGGTTTCGACTATGGCTACACCTTC. Amino acids: CASSLGFDYGYTF. Combining the CDR3 with reference TRBV5-4 and TRBJ1-2 gives the whole variable domain ETGVTQSPTHLIKTRGQQVTLRCSSQSGHNTVSWYQQALGQGPQFIFQYYREEENGRGNFPPRFSGLQFPNYSSELNVNALELDDSALYLCASSLGFDYGYTFGSGTRLTVV.

The chain recombines TRBV10-3 with TRBJ1-2; 9 positions match TRBD1. The CDR3 is 15 residues long. The junction had 11 bases not matched to a gene; V was cut back by 5 bases and J by 7 bases. Germline CDR1 is ENHRY and CDR2 is SYGVKD. Here the CDR3 reads CAISQPGQGLGGYTF. The CDR3 bases are TGTGCCATCAGTCAACCGGGACAGGGTTTGGGTGGCTACACCTTC.

The rearrangement joins TRBV18 to TRBJ2-1; 8 positions match TRBD2. CDR3 length: 16 amino acids. V lost 3 bases to trimming and J lost 10 bases; unmatched junction nucleotides: 14. Germline assignment: CDR1 KGHSH and CDR2 LQKENI. This chain's CDR3 is CASSPNSGMAYQEQFF. CDR3 nucleotide sequence: TGTGCCAGCTCACCGAATAGCGGGATGGCGTATCAAGAGCAGTTCTTC.

The CDR3 reads CASSPGLAFTDTQYF. For the CDR3, the DNA is TGTGCCAGTAGTCCAGGCCTAGCCTTCACAGATACGCAGTATTTT. The chain recombines TRBV19 with TRBJ2-3, with a weak D call TRBD2 (5 bases). This CDR3 spans 15 amino acids. Germline values: CDR1 LNHDA, CDR2 SQIVND (reference sequence). Trimming cost V 5 bases and J 2 bases, with 14 bases left between them.

Notes on this clone: Mismatch with germline at one junction end may stem from a read error. The rearrangement links TRBV7-7 to TRBJ2-1, with TRBD2 identical over 9 bases. This CDR3 comprises 16 residues. In germline, CDR1 is SSHAT, CDR2 FNYEAQ (reference sequence). CDR3 amino acids: CASSRIAGAPYNEQFF. CDR3 bases: TGTGCTAGCAGCCGCATAGCGGGAGCCCCCTACAATGAGCAGTTCTTC.

A single count supports this clone. The genes are TRBV6-1 and TRBJ2-3; 14 nucleotides line up with TRBD2. The junction had 10 bases not matched to a gene; V was cut back by 0 bases and J by 8 bases. Germline assignment: CDR1 MNHNS and CDR2 SASEGT. The CDR3 is made up of 18 amino acids. The CDR3 DNA sequence: TGTGCCAGCAGTGAAGCCCAGACTAGCGGGAGGGCGCCAGGTACGCAGTATTTT. It encodes CASSEAQTSGRAPGTQYF.

The chain carries TRBV7-6 and TRBJ1-1, with TRBD1 as a possible D gene (5 bases). Looked up from germline, CDR1 is SGHVS and CDR2 is FNYEAQ. V lost 4 bases and J lost 1, with 7 bases in between. The CDR3 length is 13 residues. CDR3 region: CASSSGENTEAFF. The CDR3 DNA sequence: TGTGCCAGCAGCTCGGGGGAGAACACTGAAGCTTTCTTT.

V usage is TRBV19 and J usage is TRBJ2-3; no reliable D call. Between the trimmed V and J ends, which lost 4 bases and 5 bases, there was a span of 10 bases. Germline loops: CDR1 LNHDA, CDR2 SQIVND (reference sequence). The CDR3 covers 13 residues. The CDR3 spells CASSSSRGDTQYF. CDR3 in DNA: TGTGCCAGTAGTAGTTCCAGAGGAGATACGCAGTATTTT. The entire variable domain, with the rest obtained from reference TRBV19 and TRBJ2-3, is as follows: DGGITQSPKYLFRKEGQNVTLSCEQNLNHDAMYWYRQDPGQGLRLIYYSQIVNDFQKGDIAEGYSVSREKKESFPLTVTSAQKNPTAFYLCASSSSRGDTQYFGPGTRLTVL.

This chain links TRBV6-5 with TRBJ2-7; TRBD1 matches at 11 bases. The CDR3 has 14 amino acids. After removal of 6 bases from V and 0 bases from J, the junction contained 1 base not matched to a gene. Germline assignment: CDR1 MNHEY and CDR2 SVGAGI. As DNA, the CDR3 is TGTGCCAGCAGGGGGACAGGGGGCTCCTACGAGCAGTACTTC. Amino acids: CASRGTGGSYEQYF.

J is TRBJ1-4 and V is TRBV28; D remains ambiguous. CDR3 length: 15 amino acids. Germline CDR1 reads MDHEN; CDR2 reads SYDVKM. The V and J ends lost 3 bases and 8 bases respectively, with 16 bases between them. The CDR3 reads CASSFRRGWGEKLFF. The CDR3, as DNA: TGTGCCAGCAGTTTTCGTCGGGGATGGGGAGAAAAACTGTTTTTT.

This chain connects TRBV5-6 to TRBJ1-2; TRBD1 matches 9 bases. Germline lookup yields CDR1 SGHDT and CDR2 YYEEEE. V was clipped by 3 bases and J by 6 bases; unmatched bases: 9. The CDR3 sequence is 15 residues long. In nucleotides, the CDR3 is TGTGCCAGCAGCTATCCGGGACAGGGAAAGAATGGCTACACCTTC. This gives the protein CASSYPGQGKNGYTF.

The chain's CDR3 is CASSLVGGSGTTYEQYF. CDR3 sequence (DNA): TGTGCCAGCAGCTTAGTAGGAGGTAGCGGGACGACCTACGAGCAGTACTTC. The J gene is TRBJ2-7, the V gene TRBV11-2, with 8 bases matching TRBD2. The CDR3 extends over 17 amino acids. Germline CDR1 is SGHAT and CDR2 is FQNNGV. V shed 1 base and J 2 bases; nucleotides not matched to a gene: 10.

The sample holds one count of this clone. The chain combines TRBV18 with TRBJ1-2; 8 bases are shared with TRBD1. After removal of 4 bases from V and 6 bases from J, the junction contained 7 bases not matched to a gene. Germline V gene lookup returns CDR1 KGHSH and CDR2 LQKENI. CDR3 length: 14 amino acids. Written as DNA, the CDR3 is TGTGCCAGCTCACACGGACAGGGCGGTAATGGCTACACCTTC. It encodes CASSHGQGGNGYTF.

The rearrangement uses TRBV19 and TRBJ1-6; perhaps TRBD1 as D (6 bases). The CDR3 totals 14 residues. Germline CDR1 and CDR2: LNHDA and SQIVND (reference sequence). Trimming cost V 7 bases and J 9 bases, with 16 bases left between them. For the CDR3, the DNA is TGTGCCAGTAAGACCGACAGGCCCGGTTCACCCCTCCACTTT. It yields the protein CASKTDRPGSPLHF.

This clone came up once. The chain joins TRBV6-5 to TRBJ2-7; 7 bases line up with TRBD1. Germline trimming cut 7 bases from V and 0 bases from J; bases unmatched to any gene: 6. The CDR3 length is 14 residues. Per germline, CDR1 MNHEY and CDR2 SVGAGI. The CDR3 nucleotides read TGTGCCAGCAAAACAGGGGCGAGCTCCTACGAGCAGTACTTC. It specifies CASKTGASSYEQYF.

To note about this clone: Germline and junction disagree at one end, which may indicate a read error. The chain couples TRBV20-1 to TRBJ2-7; D is perhaps TRBD1 (6 bases). The CDR3 runs 11 residues. Germline assignment: CDR1 DFQATT and CDR2 SNEGSKA (reference sequence). CDR3 protein: CSARGVSQGEF. The CDR3 region has the DNA TGCAGTGCTAGAGGCGTTTCACAGGGAGAGTTC.

Here the CDR3 reads CATSTRGTGQETQYF. The CDR3 coding sequence is TGTGCCACCAGCACCCGAGGGACAGGGCAAGAGACCCAGTACTTC. The chain employs TRBV15 and TRBJ2-5; 9 bases line up with TRBD1. The germline CDR1 and CDR2 sequences are LNHNV and YYDKDF (reference sequence). V dropped 4 bases and J dropped 2; count of bases not matched to a gene: 5. CDR3 length: 15 residues.

The V call is TRBV18, the J call TRBJ1-1; 7 positions agree with TRBD1. Germline loops: CDR1 KGHSH, CDR2 LQKENI. The CDR3 runs 13 residues. V lost 4 bases, J lost 4 bases, and 3 bases stayed unmatched. This chain's CDR3 is CASSRQGATEAFF. The CDR3 DNA is TGTGCCAGCTCACGACAGGGAGCCACTGAAGCTTTCTTT.

The chain couples TRBV7-9 to TRBJ2-1, with a weak D call TRBD2 (5 bases). The V and J ends lost 5 bases and 3 bases respectively, with 14 bases between them. CDR3 length equals 15 residues. Germline V gene data show CDR1 as SEHNR and CDR2 as FQNEAQ (reference sequence). CDR3 region: CASSGGPRHYNEQFF. DNA for the CDR3: TGTGCCAGCAGCGGAGGCCCTAGACACTACAATGAGCAGTTCTTC.

The chain employs TRBV27 and TRBJ2-1; D is perhaps TRBD2 (5 bases). Germline-derived CDR1 and CDR2 are MNHEY and SMNVEV (reference sequence). V was shortened by 4 bases and J by 5 bases, with 12 bases between the two germline ends. There are 14 residues in the CDR3. The CDR3 loop is CASSWVSGNNEQFF. The CDR3 coding sequence is TGTGCCAGCAGTTGGGTTTCGGGGAACAATGAGCAGTTCTTC.

V and J are TRBV9 and TRBJ2-7; TRBD1 agrees at 10 bases. The germline gives CDR1 SGDLS, CDR2 YYNGEE. CDR3 length: 15 residues. After removal of 0 bases from V and 3 bases from J, the junction contained 3 bases not matched to a gene. CDR3: CASSVAGTGDYEQYF. As DNA, the CDR3 is TGTGCCAGCAGCGTAGCCGGGACAGGGGACTACGAGCAGTACTTC. The full variable domain, with the rest looked up from reference TRBV9 and TRBJ2-7, is DSGVTQTPKHLITATGQRVTLRCSPRSGDLSVYWYQQSLDQGLQFLIQYYNGEERAKGNILERFSAQQFPDLHSELNLSSLELGDSALYFCASSVAGTGDYEQYFGPGTRLTVT.

The rearrangement joins TRBV5-6 to TRBJ2-1; 9 nucleotides align to TRBD2. The CDR3 totals 15 residues. Looked up from germline, CDR1 is SGHDT and CDR2 is YYEEEE. V shed 3 bases, J shed 6 bases, and the junction held 7 bases outside the gene matches. CDR3 DNA: TGTGCCAGCAGCTCGGGACTAGCTAATTCCAATGAGCAGTTCTTC. It encodes CASSSGLANSNEQFF.

The chain combines TRBV19 with TRBJ2-6; 9 bases map to TRBD1. The junction had 6 bases not matched to a gene; V was cut back by 2 bases and J by 1 base. The CDR3 has 18 amino acids. The germline V gene has CDR1 LNHDA and CDR2 SQIVND (reference sequence). The CDR3 DNA reads as TGTGCCAGTAGTATATTACAGGGGGCGGTGTCTGGGGCCAACGTCCTGACTTTC. Its protein is CASSILQGAVSGANVLTF.

The gene calls are TRBV29-1 and TRBJ1-4; perhaps TRBD1 as D (5 bases). Germline-derived CDR1 and CDR2 are SQVTM and ANQGSEA. The CDR3 loop spans 13 amino acids. The germline V and J ends were trimmed by 1 base and 6 bases, with 9 bases remaining between them. CDR3: CSVEVAGYEKLFF. The CDR3 region has the DNA TGCAGCGTTGAAGTGGCAGGGTATGAAAAACTGTTTTTT.